The subject of this entry is one T cell receptor beta chain. The antigen this receptor binds is unknown. Base qualities are not at hand, and no much larger clone is one base apart. The cohort was made up of several hundred healthy bone marrow donors. At the time of sampling, every cohort member was nominally healthy, though immune exposures that went unrecorded were likely present. The donor tested CMV seronegative, placing the donor among the 350 to 400 seronegative members of the cohort. Every donor gave a peripheral blood sample, and the peripheral blood mononuclear cells from that sample were used for TCR beta sequencing. Genomic DNA was extracted from the blood cell samples with the Qiagen DNeasy Blood Extraction Kit. The sample originates from a study of cytomegalovirus exposure and HLA in healthy donors (dated by TCRdb to 2016 to 2017). Background for the entire study: In an earlier analysis of approximately 500 of the donors, about 270 Gb of sequence data and 100 million or so unique TCR beta sequences from approximately 180 million T cells were reported. About 300 gigabases of sequencing data and 75 million to 85 million unique TCR sequences made up an early release that covered 640 HLA-typed donors. Of the 300 to 400 genotyped donors, 81% fell in the genetic ancestry cluster associated with self-reported Caucasian donors. The aim of the study was to test whether cataloging public T cell receptors could identify signatures of past pathogen exposure. The study profiled the T cell repertoires of hundreds of subjects by immunosequencing and related them to cytomegalovirus serostatus. In addition to the first cohort of 666 subjects, a separate validation cohort of around 110 different subjects was used. To predict cytomegalovirus infection status, the study brought together high-throughput TCR immunosequencing, statistical association of individual TCRs with disease status, and machine learning. In a later analysis, previously published TCR beta repertoires from some 640 donors were re-analyzed and high-resolution HLA genotyping was added so that TCR occurrence patterns could be studied. The later analysis used no new phenotypic data to find candidate immune exposures, relying instead on TCR beta sequences and their occurrence across donors. An earlier analysis of around 580 of the donors used high-throughput TCR beta sequencing to judge whether each TCR beta V gene segment behaved as functional or pseudogenic. Alongside the repertoire data, information on donor age, sex, ethnicity and CMV serostatus was compiled. A later genetic analysis used genome-wide SNP genotypes for about 65% of the 666 donors, treating that subset as a discovery cohort. Every discovery cohort repertoire had been produced on one sequencing platform. Both class I and class II loci were covered by HLA typing, at four-digit resolution. Typing coverage varied by locus: 629-630 donors for A, B, C, DRB1 and DQB1; about 520 for DQA1; over 600 for DPA1; roughly 450 for DPB1. A handful of DR-DQ haplotypes were handled as single units for association and clustering because linkage in the cohort was strong. Among about 410 genotyped donors of the cohort, an average of approximately 200,000 unique TCR beta nucleotide sequences was sequenced per donor, of which about 18% were non-productive. Study-level results and caveats: Because some donors lacked HLA typing at each locus, the association tests relied only on the typed subset. Because counts were too low, seventeen rarely observed V segments, including chromosome 9 orphons, were excluded from the earlier analysis of a few hundred of the donors. The authors suggested that the approach could potentially be generalized to other disease states and immunological phenotypes. A later analysis associated 15,000 to 20,000 TCR beta sequences with specific HLA alleles at a false discovery rate of 0.05. In a later analysis, HLA-associated TCR beta chains showed more clonal expansion and lower generation probabilities than non-associated chains that were equally common. In a later genetic analysis, a missense DCLRE1C variant was associated with V-gene and J-gene trimming of TCR beta chains, and the association was replicated in an independent cohort. The only immune exposure information available for the cohort was CMV serostatus. In a later analysis, most CMV-associated TCR beta chains were found to appear HLA-restricted, with HLA associations seemingly driven largely by CMV exposure. Sequencing depth was assumed to be roughly uniform across donors in the presence/absence analyses, though that assumption may not hold. Correlated functional status among segregating V segments might reflect linkage disequilibrium, but an unknown experimental factor could not be ruled out. The study listed 170 or so TCR beta chains as associated with cytomegalovirus. A further reported finding was that TCR beta sequences accurately predicted the HLA-A and HLA-B alleles for most subjects in the first cohort. Cytomegalovirus status was reported to be diagnosed by the classifier with high specificity and sensitivity in both the original and validation cohorts. Assigning TCR associations to individual alleles was difficult when HLA alleles, especially DR and DQ, strongly co-occurred. A few of the identified cytomegalovirus-associated TCR beta chains were confirmed in vitro to be specific for cytomegalovirus antigens. In an earlier analysis of around 500 of the donors, most TCR beta V segments appeared in productive rearrangements about 87% or about 30% of the time, broadly matching IMGT annotations. In a later analysis, TCR association rates were found to vary across HLA loci, with the most associated TCRs seen for DRB1 alleles and the fewest for HLA-C alleles. A cluster of highly shared sequence variants was judged likely to represent a technical artifact of the sequencing pipeline. Across donors, most TCR sequences were observed very rarely, whereas some public TCRs were present in many individuals. In this cohort, only TCR beta chains were sequenced, and detectable features were limited by the absence of alpha or paired-chain data. According to a later analysis, parvovirus B19, influenza, CMV and Epstein-Barr virus appeared linked to several top co-occurrence clusters. Because the 87-base-pair reads could not distinguish some IMGT-functional V segments, including TRBV6-2 and TRBV6-3, those segments were excluded. Compared with the roughly 700-donor mean, donors in an Asian-associated ancestry cluster had fewer N-insertions in productive TCRs, according to a later genetic analysis.

V is cut by 4 bases and J by 8 bases, and the space between the germline ends is 18 bases. From its cysteine to its phenylalanine, the CDR3 spans 14 amino acids. The only DNA kept is the CDR3, 42 bases in frame from the first base. For CDR1 and CDR2, the germline V gene (reference sequence) lists SGHKS and YYEKEE. The method was the immunoSEQ multiplex PCR assay. A mixture of 60 forward primers for TCR Vbeta segments and 13 reverse primers for TCR Jbeta segments was used in the multiplex PCR. A multiplex PCR assay on genomic DNA amplified the CDR3 region of rearranged TCR beta genes. On the Illumina HiSeq System, the amplified TCR beta libraries were sequenced as 87-base-pair reads. In the original analysis: In a later analysis, tens of millions of unique TCR beta chains were counted across the 500 to 700 repertoires, and around 11 million of these chains were shared by at least two donors. A nearest-neighbor algorithm error-corrected the raw reads and collapsed the reads into unique sequences, merging closely related sequences to remove PCR and sequencing errors. To assign V, D and J gene segments, CDR3 sequences were aligned to IMGT reference sequences. For a sequence to be retained, a match of at least six nucleotides was required to both a V gene segment and a J gene segment. Rearrangements were called productive when the CDR3 lacked stop codons and stayed in frame with V and J; all others were non-productive. Following IMGT convention, CDR3 was defined as the stretch from the second conserved V-encoded cysteine to the conserved J-encoded phenylalanine. Sequences without an unambiguous match to a single V gene segment were excluded from the earlier analysis of approximately 600 of the donors. An earlier analysis of 587 of the donors called V segments functional above 56.7% productive rearrangements and segregating when the between-donor standard deviation exceeded 5%. A statistical classification framework was built to diagnose cytomegalovirus status from the catalog of TCR beta chain sequences. A later analysis assigned V and J genes by comparing TCR nucleotide sequences with IMGT/GENE-DB human TR gene sequences. In a later analysis, CDR3 sequences and most-parsimonious VDJ recombination scenarios were assigned using the TCRdist pipeline. In a later analysis, each TCR beta chain was defined by its CDR3 amino acid sequence together with its V-gene family, and reads without a unique V-gene family were excluded. A later analysis removed 550 to 650 highly shared, low-generation-probability nucleotide sequences to deal with suspected cross-contamination and a sequencing artifact. In a later analysis, a clonal expansion index for each public chain was calculated from normalized within-repertoire ranks of inferred template counts. In a later analysis, generation probabilities were computed with a VDJ recombination model fitted to out-of-frame rearrangements, and the resulting probabilities were checked against IGoR. Hypergeometric tests were used in a later analysis to score TCR-TCR, TCR-HLA and TCR-CMV co-occurrence, with a repertoire-size bias correction applied to the TCR pairs. In a later analysis, false discovery rates were estimated by permuting HLA or CMV assignments 20 times. In a later analysis, co-occurring TCRs were grouped with DBSCAN, and TCRdist sequence similarity was added when clustering was performed within HLA-allele-positive subsets. Co-occurrence clustering excluded repertoires with fewer than 30,000 or more than 120,000 public chains, plus five with anomalous nucleotide sharing. The immuneACCESS repertoire file appears here via TCRdb, limited to in-frame rearrangements. These files lack a portion of the clones; in checked studies, under half of the deficit traces to unresolved V genes, and the cause of the others is not known. That table furnishes V, J and clone size, whereas the DNA furnished D and trimming. A total of 150,000 to 200,000 clones appear in this sample, more than 75% of them only once. Jointly, the top ten make up 1.4% of the sample.

Sequenced: PBMCs. The V and J segments used are TRBV5-5 and TRBJ1-2; the D segment could be TRBD1, given 6 matching bases. This receptor was identified in a male donor in good health and CMV-seronegative. The nucleotides are TGTGCCAGCAGCCGGGGACAACTCCTGAGAGGCTACACCTTC. This is translated as CASSRGQLLRGYTF.